This T cell receptor (beta chain) was profiled in a study of beta chain features in type 1 diabetes. The CDR3 consists of 11 residues. Germline values: CDR1 MNHNY, CDR2 SVGAGI (reference sequence). Trimming removed 5 bases at V and 9 bases at J, with 10 bases between. This clone was seen a handful of times. Antigen: not known. The investigators reverse transcribed all of the isolated RNA, so they sequenced expressed TCRB transcripts. Repertoires were generated with immunoSEQ multiplex PCR, while TCRdb's copy carries only in-frame clones and drops some. The sample has around 300,000 clones, about 15% seen once. General study results and limits: In every one of the four CD4+ subsets, TCRB CDR3s were moderately but significantly shorter in Type 1 diabetes patients.

V usage is TRBV6-6 and J usage is TRBJ1-2; possibly TRBD1 for D (5 bases). Sequenced material: naive CD4+ T cells from blood. This sequence was found in a man aged 18 to 30 with type 1 diabetes. In nucleotides, the CDR3 is TGTGCCAGCAGTCCCAGGGTGCGCTACACCTTC. It translates to CASSPRVRYTF.